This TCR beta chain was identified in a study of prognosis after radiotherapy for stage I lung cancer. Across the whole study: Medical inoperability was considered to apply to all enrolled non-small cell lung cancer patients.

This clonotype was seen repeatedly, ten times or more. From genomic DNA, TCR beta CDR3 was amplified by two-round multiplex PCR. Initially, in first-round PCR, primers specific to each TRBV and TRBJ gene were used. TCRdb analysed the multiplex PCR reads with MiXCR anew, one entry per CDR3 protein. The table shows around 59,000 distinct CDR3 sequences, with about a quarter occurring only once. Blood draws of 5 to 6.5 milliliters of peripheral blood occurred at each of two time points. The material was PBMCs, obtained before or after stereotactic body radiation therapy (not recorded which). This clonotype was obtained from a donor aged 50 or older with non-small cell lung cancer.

CDR3 nucleotide sequence: TGCGCCAGCAGCCAAGATCGGGGGGTATCCTATAATTCACCCCTCCACTTT. It is translated as CASSQDRGVSYNSPLHF. The rearrangement links TRBV4-3 to TRBJ1-6, with D perhaps matching TRBD1 (5 bases). V dropped 0 bases and J dropped 1 base, with 10 bases sitting between them. This CDR3 spans 17 amino acids. The germline CDR1 and CDR2 sequences are LGHNA and YSLEER.